A selection of T cell receptor beta chains follows, all from one sample in a study of beta chain features in type 1 diabetes. Some clones are missing from TCRdb's copy, which holds only in-frame ones; the method was immunoSEQ multiplex PCR. The sample records 200,000 to 250,000 clones, around a quarter being singletons. Sequencing was performed on central memory CD4+ T cells from blood. The origin of the receptors is a man in his thirties or forties in good health. Both conserved end residues are part of each CDR3. A D gene is named only where the DNA matches it firmly. Where a row states a size, it is once, few, many or the class of an expanded clone; other rows omit it.

D gene: TRBD2
V gene: TRBV30
J gene: TRBJ2-1
clone size: few
CDR3 protein: CACPGLAVYNEQFF
CDR3 DNA: TGTGCCTGCCCGGGACTAGCGGTATACAATGAGCAGTTCTTC

D gene: .
V gene: TRBV2
J gene: TRBJ2-3
clone size: .
CDR3 protein: CASSPSPGEADTQYF
CDR3 DNA: TGTGCCAGCAGCCCTTCCCCGGGCGAGGCAGATACGCAGTATTTT

D gene: .
V gene: TRBV18
J gene: TRBJ2-2
clone size: .
CDR3 protein: CASPLSDSINGELFF
CDR3 DNA: TGTGCCAGCCCACTCAGCGATAGTATTAACGGGGAGCTGTTTTTT

D gene: .
V gene: TRBV7-9
J gene: TRBJ1-1
clone size: few
CDR3 protein: CASSLTDSGTEAFF
CDR3 DNA: TGTGCCAGCAGCCTAACAGACAGTGGGACTGAAGCTTTCTTT

D gene: .
V gene: TRBV5-1
J gene: TRBJ1-4
clone size: .
CDR3 protein: CASSRDNEKLFF
CDR3 DNA: TGCGCCAGCTCCAGGGATAATGAAAAACTGTTTTTT

D gene: .
V gene: TRBV4-2
J gene: TRBJ1-6
clone size: .
CDR3 protein: CASSPPGHPGDSPLHF
CDR3 DNA: TGTGCCAGCAGCCCCCCGGGACATCCCGGTGATTCACCCCTCCACTTT

D gene: .
V gene: TRBV7-9
J gene: TRBJ2-7
clone size: .
CDR3 protein: CASSLQGVSAEQYF
CDR3 DNA: TGTGCCAGCAGCTTACAGGGAGTCTCTGCCGAGCAGTACTTC

D gene: TRBD2
V gene: TRBV30
J gene: TRBJ2-3
clone size: .
CDR3 protein: CAWTPLGTIPYF
CDR3 DNA: TGTGCCTGGACCCCTCTGGGGACTATTCCGTATTTT

D gene: TRBD2
V gene: TRBV30
J gene: TRBJ2-1
clone size: few
CDR3 protein: CAWSPGLPHNEQFF
CDR3 DNA: TGTGCCTGGAGCCCGGGACTACCCCACAATGAGCAGTTCTTC

D gene: .
V gene: TRBV29-1
J gene: TRBJ1-2
clone size: .
CDR3 protein: CSVESPRAGSNYGYTF
CDR3 DNA: TGCAGCGTTGAATCTCCTAGAGCAGGTTCTAACTATGGCTACACCTTC

D gene: .
V gene: TRBV29-1
J gene: TRBJ1-3
clone size: .
CDR3 protein: CSAWERAAGNTIYF
CDR3 DNA: TGCAGCGCCTGGGAGAGGGCGGCCGGAAACACCATATATTTT

D gene: TRBD2
V gene: TRBV15
J gene: TRBJ2-1
clone size: .
CDR3 protein: CATSRTGLASGGFF
CDR3 DNA: TGTGCCACCAGCAGAACCGGACTAGCGTCAGGGGGGTTCTTC

D gene: .
V gene: TRBV25-1
J gene: TRBJ2-7
clone size: few
CDR3 protein: CASRKQGNYEQYF
CDR3 DNA: TGTGCCAGCAGAAAACAGGGAAACTACGAGCAGTACTTC